The 5 T cell receptor beta chains below all came from one sample that was sequenced in a study of CD8 T cells in ankylosing spondylitis. TCRdb processed the 5' RACE reads anew with MiXCR; each CDR3 protein has one entry. The table lists about 440,000 distinct CDR3 sequences, more than 15% of them singletons. These receptors are not linked to any known antigen. Study-wide points: Apparently characteristic of ankylosing spondylitis blood was a TCR beta motif (roughly eight highly homologous variants).

Sequencing was carried out using blood, either unsorted or a sorted T cell fraction (not recorded which). Every receptor here comes from a male donor with ankylosing spondylitis.

A few counts support this clonotype. V gene TRBV20-1 combines with J gene TRBJ2-5; the D is unclear. The CDR3 totals 12 residues. From germline, CDR1 is DFQATT and CDR2 SNEGSKA (reference sequence). V was clipped by 3 bases and J by 4 bases, with 9 bases between them. CDR3 nucleotide sequence: TGCAGTGCTAGGGTTCTAAGAGAGACCCAGTACTTC. This translates into CSARVLRETQYF.

This clonotype showed up many times. V and J are TRBV5-1 and TRBJ1-3, with D perhaps TRBD1 (6 bases). The germline gives CDR1 SGHRS, CDR2 YFSETQ. This CDR3 comprises 16 residues. Trimming pared 3 bases from V and 0 bases from J, leaving 13 bases between. The CDR3 bases are TGCGCCAGCAGCTGGGGGGGGGCCGACTCTGGAAACACCATATATTTT. It encodes CASSWGGADSGNTIYF.

This clonotype appeared a single time. The CDR3 loop reads CASSYARYTGELFF. Written as DNA, the CDR3 is TGTGCCAGCAGTTACGCGCGGTACACCGGGGAGCTGTTTTTT. V and J are TRBV6-5 and TRBJ2-2; D is undetermined. The germline gives CDR1 MNHEY, CDR2 SVGAGI. CDR3 length equals 14 residues. Trimming pared 2 bases from V and 3 bases from J, leaving 7 bases between.

This clonotype was detected only a few times. The rearrangement joins TRBV10-3 to TRBJ2-1, with a possible D match to TRBD1 (7 bases). Germline CDR1 and CDR2: ENHRY and SYGVKD. V shed 5 bases and J shed 2 bases, with 22 bases lying between them. This CDR3 has 18 amino acids. This CDR3 is CAISRAEGANGAYNEQFF. CDR3 DNA: TGTGCCATCAGTCGGGCGGAGGGGGCCAATGGGGCCTACAATGAGCAGTTCTTC.

The chain carries TRBV9 and TRBJ2-1, with D perhaps TRBD2 (5 bases). The CDR3 spans 15 residues. With 0 bases removed from V and 2 bases from J, the gap between germline ends came to 9 bases. Looked up from germline, CDR1 is SGDLS and CDR2 is YYNGEE. In DNA form, the CDR3 reads TGTGCCAGCAGCGTAGCGGGATTACCCTACAATGAGCAGTTCTTC. It codes for CASSVAGLPYNEQFF.